This T cell receptor (beta chain) was sequenced in a study of PD-L1 blockade in urothelial cancer (dated by TCRdb to about 2017). The study in broad terms: All patients started therapy around 2014 and received atezolizumab 1,200 mg intravenously every 3 weeks. About nine tenths of the roughly 29 patients were males with bladder-origin urothelial cancer, and about 65% of the roughly 30 reported a prior smoking history. An ECOG performance status of 0 or 1 was recorded for the patients, and 0 to 3 prior chemotherapy regimens had been received by the patients. Blood samples were analyzed at 3 weeks after treatment start (second dose) and at 6 weeks after treatment start. Blood samples gave a median of roughly 150,000 T cells and 83,000 or so unique TCRs, with a median clonality of approximately 0.078. Somatic, immune and clinical correlates of response to PD-L1 blockade with atezolizumab in urothelial cancer were the focus of an exploratory multi-omic analysis. TCR sequencing covered pretreatment tumor samples and matched, serially collected peripheral blood taken before and after atezolizumab treatment. Durable clinical benefit was defined as progression-free survival longer than 6 months, and TCR features were also tested against progression-free and overall survival. Whole exome sequencing and RNA sequencing of pretreatment tumors were performed alongside TCR sequencing in the same patients. Durable clinical benefit was achieved by nine patients but not by the remaining 20. Pretreatment blood TCR-seq was available for 27 to 30 patients, at least one posttreatment blood collection was obtained for 25 or so patients, and tumor TCR-seq was available for 25 or so patients.

The CDR3 covers 16 residues, taking in both the cysteine and the phenylalanine. The retained sequence is limited to the CDR3, 48 bases, with the frame set at the first base. The junction carries 13 bases between V and J, which are trimmed by 3 bases and 0 bases respectively. Based on the germline V gene, the CDR1 and CDR2 sequences are SGHRS and YFSETQ. Synthetic TCR analog templates were spiked into each PCR so that absolute template abundance could be estimated from read counts. TCRbeta CDR3 regions were amplified from genomic DNA with bias-controlled V and J gene primers using the immunoSEQ assay. Rearranged TCRbeta segments were sequenced at approximately 20X coverage. The paper's data handling went like this. Clustering was used to correct sequencing errors, and CDR3s were annotated against IMGT to assign V, D and J genes. Out-of-frame and stop-codon sequences were excluded, and only productive TCRbeta rearrangements were used in downstream analyses. Clonality was computed as one minus Shannon entropy normalized by the log of the number of unique productive sequences. Fisher's exact test with Benjamini-Hochberg correction, using a cutoff of adjusted p below 0.01, was how clones that differed between time points or between blood and tumor were identified. TCRdb stores this immuneACCESS table with in-frame sequences only. Part of the clones is absent; in the studies checked, under half of the shortfall reflects unresolved V genes, and no reason is known for the rest. V, J and clone size reflect that table, while D and trimming were determined from the DNA. The sample table lists more than 85,000 clones, about 91% of them with a count of one. 0.8% to 1% of the sample comes from the top ten.

In the case of this clone: Its antigen target is currently unknown. There are no base qualities to consult, and no much larger clone falls within one base.

What the work shows at the level of the full study, not this receptor alone: A pretreatment peripheral blood TCR clonality below the median was linked to improved progression-free and overall survival. Because the sample size was small (n of about 29) and many exploratory analyses were performed, the results are intended to be hypothesis-generating. Among patients with durable benefit, tumor-associated TCR clones showed greater expansion in peripheral blood 3 weeks after treatment started (n ≈ 24, p = 0.022).

A cohort of around 29 patients with locally advanced or metastatic urothelial carcinoma, treated at Memorial Sloan Kettering on a trial protocol, was included. Peripheral blood mononuclear cells were collected pretreatment and during treatment, at between 1 and 8 total time points per patient. The Qiagen DNeasy Blood extraction kit was used to purify genomic DNA from total PBMCs and tumor samples. Collected pretreatment and during treatment, PBMCs were isolated and stored as previously described. The input for sequencing was PBMCs, taken around atezolizumab (anti-PD-L1) treatment. This sequence originates from a woman older than 75 with urothelial cancer. Recombination linked TRBV5-1 to TRBJ2-1; TRBD2 is possibly the D segment (5 matching bases). The CDR3: CASSSGERSSYNEQFF. The nucleotide sequence is given as TGCGCCAGCAGCTCGGGCGAGCGGAGCTCCTACAATGAGCAGTTCTTC. Reference TRBV5-1 and TRBJ2-1 genes cover what lies past the CDR3, so the full variable domain is KAGVTQTPRYLIKTRGQQVTLSCSPISGHRSVSWYQQTPGQGLQFLFEYFSETQRNKGNFPGRFSGRQFSNSRSEMNVSTLELGDSALYLCASSSGERSSYNEQFFGPGTRLTVL.